The 30 T cell receptor beta chains below come from one sample, sequenced in a study of blood T cell repertoires in COVID-19. The data were produced by immunoSEQ multiplex PCR, yet TCRdb's version contains in-frame clones alone and is incomplete. The table includes about 190,000 clones, around 80% detected once. Material for sequencing was peripheral blood. The receptor source for this set is a man aged 30 to 45 with active or convalescent COVID-19.

This chain joins TRBV7-6 and TRBJ2-3, with TRBD2 identical over 9 bases. CDR1 is SGHVS, CDR2 FNYEAQ, per germline. V shed 1 base, J shed 4 bases, and the junction held 6 bases outside the gene matches. This CDR3 is built from 16 residues. The CDR3 loop is CASSLDVGGRADTQYF. Here the CDR3 DNA reads TGTGCCAGCAGCTTAGACGTGGGCGGGAGGGCAGATACGCAGTATTTT.

The rearrangement uses TRBV7-9 and TRBJ1-1, with 10 bases matching TRBD1. The CDR3 has 14 residues. Germline V lookup: CDR1 SEHNR, CDR2 FQNEAQ (reference sequence). J gave up 5 bases and V 7 bases, and 7 bases lay outside the gene matches. The CDR3, as DNA: TGTGCCAGCACCACGACAGGGGGCGCGACTGAAGCTTTCTTT. It specifies CASTTTGGATEAFF.

The chain links TRBV19 to TRBJ1-5; no firm D call. Germline loops: CDR1 LNHDA, CDR2 SQIVND (reference sequence). The CDR3 spans 13 residues. The ends were cut back, 2 bases at V and 7 bases at J, with 9 bases in the middle. The CDR3, as DNA: TGTGCCAGTAGTATACGTCCGGAGCAGCCCCAGCATTTT. Amino acids: CASSIRPEQPQHF. Looking up the rest from reference TRBV19 and TRBJ1-5 gives the full variable domain: DGGITQSPKYLFRKEGQNVTLSCEQNLNHDAMYWYRQDPGQGLRLIYYSQIVNDFQKGDIAEGYSVSREKKESFPLTVTSAQKNPTAFYLCASSIRPEQPQHFGDGTRLSIL.

The chain employs TRBV15 and TRBJ2-1, with a possible D match to TRBD1 (5 bases). V dropped 3 bases and J dropped 8 bases, with 8 bases sitting between them. The CDR3 has 12 residues. Germline V gives CDR1 LNHNV, CDR2 YYDKDF (reference sequence). The CDR3 sequence is CATSRAGYEQFF. CDR3 bases: TGTGCCACCAGCAGGGCAGGGTATGAGCAGTTCTTC.

The chain employs TRBV10-2 and TRBJ2-1, with 11 nucleotides matching TRBD2. The germline V gene has CDR1 WSHSY and CDR2 SAAADI. The CDR3 spans 15 residues. The junction had 8 bases not matched to a gene; V was cut back by 6 bases and J by 7 bases. The CDR3: CASRRTSGGENEQFF. The CDR3 DNA sequence: TGCGCCAGCAGAAGAACTAGCGGGGGTGAGAATGAGCAGTTCTTC.

As regards this clone: Other DNA sequences of this sample code for an identical CDR3. V is TRBV4-1 and J is TRBJ2-2; a weak D match, TRBD2 (6 bases). V lost 0 bases and J 1 base, leaving 6 bases between the germline ends. Germline loops: CDR1 MGHRA, CDR2 YSYEKL. This CDR3 has 15 amino acids. For the CDR3, the DNA is TGCGCCAGCAGCCAAGAGGGAGGGAACACCGGGGAGCTGTTTTTT. Translated: CASSQEGGNTGELFF.

The chain couples TRBV6-6 to TRBJ1-1; perhaps TRBD1 as D (6 bases). The V gene lost 6 bases and the J gene lost 1 base, with 12 bases spanning the gap. The CDR3 sequence is 14 residues long. Germline V gives CDR1 MNHNY, CDR2 SVGAGI (reference sequence). CDR3 amino acids: CASRLRTENTEAFF. The CDR3 DNA reads as TGTGCCAGCAGGCTAAGGACAGAGAACACTGAAGCTTTCTTT.

CDR3 sequence reads: CASSPMRTSGASTDTQYF. The CDR3 region has the DNA TGTGCCAGCAGCCCGATGCGGACTAGCGGGGCTAGCACAGATACGCAGTATTTT. The chain employs TRBV7-2 and TRBJ2-3, with 12 nucleotides matching TRBD2. Germline trimming cut 5 bases from V and 0 bases from J; bases unmatched to any gene: 9. CDR3 length: 18 residues. CDR1 is SGHTA and CDR2 is FQGNSA in the germline V gene.

The chain has TRBV5-1 and TRBJ1-1, with TRBD1 as a possible D gene (6 bases). CDR3 length equals 15 residues. V lost 4 bases and J 4 bases, leaving 17 bases between the germline ends. Per germline, CDR1 SGHRS and CDR2 YFSETQ. The CDR3 is CASSPYSTGPTEAFF. CDR3 in DNA: TGCGCCAGCAGCCCGTACTCCACAGGGCCCACTGAAGCTTTCTTT.

In this sample, this clone turned up a few times. The chain is built from TRBV24-1 and TRBJ1-1; D not resolved. The length of the CDR3 is 12 residues. V dropped 4 bases and J dropped 3 bases, with 5 bases sitting between them. CDR1 is KGHDR and CDR2 is SFDVKD in the germline V gene. CDR3 sequence reads: CATSDPDTEAFF. CDR3 coding DNA: TGTGCCACCAGTGACCCAGACACTGAAGCTTTCTTT.

V and J are TRBV6-1 and TRBJ2-7; 10 bases fit TRBD2. This CDR3 is 16 amino acids long. With V trimmed by 4 bases and J by 0 bases, 6 bases remained unmatched. In germline, CDR1 is MNHNS, CDR2 SASEGT. The CDR3 DNA is TGTGCCAGCAGTGCGCTAGCGGGGGTTCACTCCTACGAGCAGTACGTC. Encoded protein: CASSALAGVHSYEQYV.

This clone was found once. The chain links TRBV6-5 to TRBJ1-2; D may be TRBD1 (5 bases). The CDR3 runs to 15 residues. The V and J ends lost 5 bases and 4 bases respectively, with 17 bases between them. In germline, CDR1 is MNHEY, CDR2 SVGAGI. CDR3 residues: CASSTGEGSLYGYTF. DNA of the CDR3: TGTGCCAGCAGTACGGGGGAGGGCAGCCTCTATGGCTACACCTTC.

This chain joins TRBV7-2 and TRBJ2-7; the D gene is possibly TRBD1 (5 bases). CDR3 size: 16 residues. The ends were cut back, 5 bases at V and 3 bases at J, with 20 bases in the middle. Germline loops: CDR1 SGHTA, CDR2 FQGNSA. The CDR3 sequence: CASSPHAGSGLYEQYF. CDR3 sequence (DNA): TGTGCCAGCAGCCCGCACGCAGGGTCCGGGCTCTACGAGCAGTACTTC.

This clone is a singleton in its sample. The chain links TRBV5-5 to TRBJ2-7, with D tentatively TRBD1 (5 bases). Per germline, CDR1 SGHKS and CDR2 YYEKEE (reference sequence). The CDR3 is 13 residues long. V was shortened by 1 base and J by 7 bases, with 12 bases between the two germline ends. The CDR3 DNA reads as TGTGCCAGCAGCTTGCAGGGTACCCTGGAGCAGTACGTC. Translation gives CASSLQGTLEQYV.

The chain links TRBV24-1 to TRBJ1-2; D is ambiguous. Looked up from germline, CDR1 is KGHDR and CDR2 is SFDVKD. This CDR3 has 13 amino acids. With 4 bases removed from V and 4 bases from J, the gap between germline ends came to 9 bases. CDR3 bases: TGTGCCACCAGTGAAACAGACCTCTATGGCTACACCTTC. As protein: CATSETDLYGYTF.

The chain employs TRBV27 and TRBJ2-1, with TRBD2 identical over 11 bases. This CDR3 is built from 17 residues. Germline V gives CDR1 MNHEY, CDR2 SMNVEV (reference sequence). V lost 0 bases to trimming and J lost 3 bases; unmatched junction nucleotides: 4. CDR3 bases: TGTGCCAGCAGTTTATCGAAGACTAGCGGGGACTACAATGAGCAGTTCTTC. Encoded protein: CASSLSKTSGDYNEQFF.

The rearrangement joins TRBV5-1 to TRBJ2-1, with D perhaps matching TRBD2 (6 bases). Between the trimmed V and J ends, which lost 3 bases and 7 bases, there was a span of 11 bases. Germline CDR1 SGHRS, CDR2 YFSETQ. The CDR3 covers 13 residues. The CDR3 nucleotides read TGCGCCAGCAGCTGGCCCGGGGGAAATGAGCAGTTCTTC. Protein sequence: CASSWPGGNEQFF.

The J gene is TRBJ1-2, the V gene TRBV29-1; no clear D gene. This CDR3 has 13 residues. V dropped 7 bases and J dropped 4 bases, with 16 bases sitting between them. Looked up from germline, CDR1 is SQVTM and CDR2 is ANQGSEA. The DNA for the CDR3 is TGCAGCGGTACACGCCCGAGGGTCTATGGCTACACCTTC. It specifies CSGTRPRVYGYTF.

In this sample, this clone turned up once. The V gene is TRBV9, the J gene TRBJ2-4, with a weak D call TRBD2 (5 bases). The CDR3 runs to 15 residues. With 4 bases removed from V and 8 bases from J, the gap between germline ends came to 19 bases. The germline CDR1 and CDR2 sequences are SGDLS and YYNGEE. The DNA for the CDR3 is TGTGCCAGCAGCCCGCTCAACGAGGGTCTCGACATTCAGTACTTC. Protein product: CASSPLNEGLDIQYF.

The V call is TRBV6-5, the J call TRBJ2-6; TRBD2 matches at 7 bases. Germline trimming cut 7 bases from V and 3 bases from J; bases unmatched to any gene: 3. CDR3 length: 14 amino acids. Per the germline V gene, CDR1 is MNHEY and CDR2 is SVGAGI. This CDR3 reads CASTGGFGANVLTF. Written as DNA, the CDR3 is TGTGCCAGCACCGGGGGGTTTGGGGCCAACGTCCTGACTTTC.

This sequence joins TRBV7-8 and TRBJ2-3; 8 nucleotides match TRBD1. This CDR3 spans 16 amino acids. J gave up 4 bases and V 2 bases, and 8 bases lay outside the gene matches. Germline CDR1 and CDR2: SGHVS and FQNEAQ. The CDR3 bases are TGTGCCAGCAGCTTATTTCGGCAGGGGGCATCAGATACGCAGTATTTT. Translated, it gives CASSLFRQGASDTQYF.

The chain recombines TRBV19 with TRBJ2-1; 13 nucleotides align to TRBD2. Germline trimming cut 2 bases from V and 7 bases from J; bases unmatched to any gene: 8. This CDR3 is 17 amino acids long. Looked up from germline, CDR1 is LNHDA and CDR2 is SQIVND (reference sequence). CDR3 sequence reads: CASSIWAGLAGENEQFF. The CDR3 coding sequence is TGTGCCAGTAGTATATGGGCAGGACTAGCGGGAGAAAATGAGCAGTTCTTC. Based on the CDR3 plus reference TRBV19 and TRBJ2-1, the full variable domain is DGGITQSPKYLFRKEGQNVTLSCEQNLNHDAMYWYRQDPGQGLRLIYYSQIVNDFQKGDIAEGYSVSREKKESFPLTVTSAQKNPTAFYLCASSIWAGLAGENEQFFGPGTRLTVL.

J is TRBJ2-1 and V is TRBV7-3; 8 nucleotides line up with TRBD2. CDR1 SGHTA and CDR2 FQGTGA come from the germline V gene. CDR3 length: 15 amino acids. J gave up 9 bases and V 4 bases, and 11 bases lay outside the gene matches. The CDR3 DNA is TGTGCCAGCAGCTCTGCCGGGACTAGTGGGGTTGAGCAGTTCTTC. It specifies CASSSAGTSGVEQFF. The complete variable domain, with remaining parts taken from reference TRBV7-3 and TRBJ2-1, reads GAGVSQTPSNKVTEKGKYVELRCDPISGHTALYWYRQSLGQGPEFLIYFQGTGAADDSGLPNDRFFAVRPEGSVSTLKIQRTERGDSAVYLCASSSAGTSGVEQFFGPGTRLTVL.

The chain employs TRBV7-6 and TRBJ2-1; possibly TRBD2 for D (5 bases). Trimming pared 2 bases from V and 0 bases from J, leaving 11 bases between. Germline V lookup: CDR1 SGHVS, CDR2 FNYEAQ. The CDR3 length is 16 residues. CDR3 DNA sequence: TGTGCCAGCAGCTTACTCGGGGAGAACTCCTACAATGAGCAGTTCTTC. It is translated as CASSLLGENSYNEQFF.

The V call is TRBV15, the J call TRBJ1-2, with D perhaps matching TRBD1 (5 bases). The CDR3 runs 14 residues. CDR1 is LNHNV, CDR2 YYDKDF, per germline (reference sequence). With 4 bases removed from V and 4 bases from J, the gap between germline ends came to 13 bases. The CDR3 DNA sequence: TGTGCCACCAGCATTGAAGACAGCCCCTATGGCTACACCTTC. Amino acids: CATSIEDSPYGYTF.

This clone appeared once. The CDR3 region has the DNA TGTGCCAGCAGTGAGCTCGCGGGGGGTGGGTATACGCAGTATTTT. Translated, it gives CASSELAGGGYTQYF. The V and J genes are TRBV2 and TRBJ2-3, with 8 nucleotides matching TRBD2. This CDR3 region has 15 residues. Looked up from germline, CDR1 is SNHLY and CDR2 is FYNNEI. V lost 3 bases to trimming and J lost 7 bases; unmatched junction nucleotides: 9. The whole variable domain, filled in from reference TRBV2 and TRBJ2-3, reads EPEVTQTPSHQVTQMGQEVILRCVPISNHLYFYWYRQILGQKVEFLVSFYNNEISEKSEIFDDQFSVERPDGSNFTLKIRSTKLEDSAMYFCASSELAGGGYTQYFGPGTRLTVL.

This chain connects TRBV19 to TRBJ1-1; 8 bases agree with TRBD1. V gave up 7 bases and J gave up 7 bases; unmatched junction bases: 11. This CDR3 is 14 amino acids long. Germline V gene sequence: CDR1 LNHDA, CDR2 SQIVND (reference sequence). The chain's CDR3 is CASNPRQGMSEAFF. The DNA of the CDR3 is TGTGCCAGTAATCCGCGACAGGGGATGAGTGAAGCTTTCTTT. The entire variable domain, with the rest obtained from reference TRBV19 and TRBJ1-1, is as follows: DGGITQSPKYLFRKEGQNVTLSCEQNLNHDAMYWYRQDPGQGLRLIYYSQIVNDFQKGDIAEGYSVSREKKESFPLTVTSAQKNPTAFYLCASNPRQGMSEAFFGQGTRLTVV.

This clone has a single count. The chain links TRBV9 to TRBJ1-1; 8 bases map to TRBD1. V lost 4 bases to trimming and J lost 9 bases; unmatched junction nucleotides: 14. This CDR3 has 15 residues. Germline lookup yields CDR1 SGDLS and CDR2 YYNGEE. DNA of the CDR3: TGTGCCAGCAGCATAGGGGGGACAGGCGGAGGGAAAGCTTTCTTT. Translating gives CASSIGGTGGGKAFF. Combining the CDR3 with reference TRBV9 and TRBJ1-1 gives the whole variable domain DSGVTQTPKHLITATGQRVTLRCSPRSGDLSVYWYQQSLDQGLQFLIQYYNGEERAKGNILERFSAQQFPDLHSELNLSSLELGDSALYFCASSIGGTGGGKAFFGQGTRLTVV.

This clone was observed a handful of times. This chain uses TRBV24-1 with TRBJ2-7; 7 nucleotides line up with TRBD1. Germline assignment: CDR1 KGHDR and CDR2 SFDVKD. CDR3 length: 13 residues. The trim removed 4 bases at V and 6 bases at J, leaving 5 bases unmatched. The CDR3 here is CATSDPDRVEQYF. CDR3 DNA: TGTGCCACCAGTGACCCCGACAGGGTCGAGCAGTACTTC.

The table lists this clone with many counts. The V gene is TRBV11-3, the J gene TRBJ1-1, with no clear D. Germline CDR1 reads SGHNT; CDR2 reads YENEEA. This CDR3 contains 17 residues. V lost 3 bases and J 8 bases, leaving 25 bases between the germline ends. The CDR3 DNA reads TGTGCCAGCAGCTTGGGAGGGTCTGAGACCGTCGTGGCAGAAGCTTTCTTT. It translates to CASSLGGSETVVAEAFF.